This entry describes one T cell receptor beta chain. Germline V lookup: CDR1 SGHRS, CDR2 YFSETQ. Germline trimming cut 9 bases from V and 1 base from J; bases unmatched to any gene: 4. The CDR3 length is 13 residues. Use of 60 Vbeta and 13 Jbeta primers characterized the PCR. Assay: immunoSEQ multiplex PCR; the TCRdb copy retains only in-frame clones and omits some. The sample records a few hundred thousand clones, around 89% being singletons. These data originate in a study of cytomegalovirus exposure and HLA in healthy donors. Looking at the study overall: Ancestry clustering placed around 81% of about 400 genotyped donors in the Caucasian-associated cluster.

The V gene is TRBV5-1, the J gene TRBJ2-3; 8 nucleotides match TRBD1. The sequencing input was PBMCs. This TCR was sampled from a woman aged 18-29 years in good health and CMV-seronegative. CDR3 amino acids: CATADRGTDTQYF. CDR3 bases: TGCGCCACCGCGGACAGGGGCACAGATACGCAGTATTTT.